This TCR beta chain was retrieved from a study of post-analysis software for immune sequencing data. Study details: Multiple sclerosis in the patients followed relapsing-remitting, secondary progressive and progressive-relapsing courses. The study, taken as a whole, reports: When patients were compared with controls, about five TRBV segments were more frequent, TRBV5-6, TRBV5-1 and TRBV20-1 among them. Diversity measured as normalized Chao1 was significantly lower in multiple sclerosis patients than in controls.

Germline loops: CDR1 SEHNR, CDR2 FQNEAQ (reference sequence). The CDR3 consists of 14 residues. Trimming took off 5 bases at V and 2 bases at J, with 12 bases between the two ends. This clonotype was counted between two and nine times. The antigen is not known. Unique molecular identifiers were built into the TCR beta cDNA libraries. MiXCR was run by TCRdb on the PCR reads, yielding one entry per CDR3 protein. The sample has around 500,000 distinct CDR3 sequences; 34% are singletons. This chain joins TRBV7-9 and TRBJ1-2; D not resolved. Sequencing input: blood. This TCR was sampled from a girl younger than 18 with multiple sclerosis. CDR3 residues: CASSARRENYGYTF. The CDR3 bases are TGTGCCAGCAGCGCCCGACGGGAGAACTATGGCTACACCTTC.